This T cell receptor (beta chain) was sequenced during a study of early T cells in non-severe SARS-CoV-2 infection. Whole-study context: Chains were not paired, and sequencing was done on bulk RNA from unsorted whole blood. Study results and caveats: Matching results from VDJdb favored anti-spike CD8 responses, leaving private and CD4 specificities undetected.

This clonotype was counted at least ten times. Its specificity is unknown. Individual cDNA molecules received unique molecular identifiers. From the 5' RACE reads, TCRdb called clonotypes with MiXCR, one entry per CDR3 protein. The sample lists tens of thousands of distinct CDR3 sequences; more than 12% were seen once. This receptor was taken from an adult who was a healthcare worker with PCR-confirmed SARS-CoV-2 infection or an uninfected control (not recorded which). The sample comprised whole blood.

CDR3 sequence: CASSLRVTSGRWANNEQFF. CDR3 coding DNA: TGTGCCAGCAGCCTCAGGGTGACTAGCGGGAGGTGGGCAAACAATGAGCAGTTCTTC. The chain couples TRBV27 to TRBJ2-1; 13 bases fit TRBD2. There are 19 residues in the CDR3. The V gene end was trimmed by 6 bases and the J gene end by 5 bases; junction bases not matched to a gene: 16. CDR1 is MNHEY and CDR2 is SMNVEV in the germline V gene (reference sequence).